One and the same sample provided the 16 T cell receptor beta chains below, sequenced in a study of radiotherapy plus CTLA-4 blockade in lung cancer. Clones were read by immunoSEQ multiplex PCR, and TCRdb kept only the in-frame ones, dropping some. The table lists approximately 33,000 clones, about 72% of them singletons, with around 7.5% in the top ten. The sample was peripheral blood, taken from a patient treated with radiotherapy plus ipilimumab. These receptors originate from a human donor with non-small cell lung cancer who had stable disease on radiotherapy plus ipilimumab.

This clone was observed once. DNA of the CDR3: TGTGCCAGCAGTGAGGTCGGCGATACGCAGTATTTT. Protein sequence: CASSEVGDTQYF. The chain employs TRBV6-1 and TRBJ2-3; D is uncertain. This CDR3 region has 12 residues. Germline loops: CDR1 MNHNS, CDR2 SASEGT. The V and J ends lost 3 bases and 6 bases respectively, with 7 bases between them.

The chain joins TRBV30 to TRBJ1-2, with D possibly being TRBD1 (5 bases). The CDR3 is 14 residues long. V lost 0 bases and J 2 bases, leaving 10 bases between the germline ends. CDR1 and CDR2 from the germline V gene are GTSNPN and SVGIG (reference sequence). The CDR3 DNA reads TGTGCCTGGAGTGTACTTGGGGGGAACTATGGCTACACCTTC. Its translation is CAWSVLGGNYGYTF.

This chain connects TRBV30 to TRBJ1-2; perhaps TRBD1 as D (6 bases). CDR1 GTSNPN and CDR2 SVGIG come from the germline V gene (reference sequence). V was shortened by 6 bases and J by 5 bases, with 16 bases between the two germline ends. This CDR3 has 13 residues. Here the CDR3 reads CACRSGHGYGYTF. For the CDR3, the DNA is TGTGCCTGCCGTTCGGGACACGGGTATGGCTACACCTTC.

This clone was recorded once. V and J are TRBV5-1 and TRBJ1-6; maybe TRBD1 (5 bases). The CDR3 runs 15 residues. Trimming cost V 5 bases and J 10 bases, with 19 bases left between them. The V gene's germline CDR1 is SGHRS and CDR2 YFSETQ. CDR3 DNA sequence: TGCGCCAGCAGGGGGGACGTCGTCGCGAACTCACCCCTCCACTTT. This codes for CASRGDVVANSPLHF.

The rearrangement links TRBV6-5 to TRBJ1-6; possibly TRBD1 for D (5 bases). V was pared by 2 bases and J by 8 bases, with 7 bases between. Germline values: CDR1 MNHEY, CDR2 SVGAGI. The length of the CDR3 is 13 residues. CDR3 sequence: CASSYGGDSPLHF. In nucleotides, the CDR3 is TGTGCCAGCAGTTACGGGGGAGATTCACCCCTCCACTTT.

The chain is built from TRBV7-2 and TRBJ1-3; possibly TRBD1 for D (5 bases). V lost 3 bases and J lost 0, with 15 bases in between. Germline V gene data show CDR1 as SGHTA and CDR2 as FQGNSA. This CDR3 region has 17 residues. The CDR3 reads CASSFSGDRSSGNTIYF. DNA for the CDR3: TGTGCCAGCAGCTTCAGTGGGGACCGAAGCTCTGGAAACACCATATATTTT.

This chain connects TRBV30 to TRBJ1-1; D gene uncertain. CDR1 and CDR2 (germline): GTSNPN, SVGIG (reference sequence). The CDR3 is 14 residues long. V shed 3 bases and J shed 2 bases, with 13 bases lying between them. The CDR3 protein is CAWSEDQTNTEAFF. DNA for the CDR3: TGTGCCTGGAGCGAGGACCAAACCAACACTGAAGCTTTCTTT.

The chain employs TRBV6-1 and TRBJ2-5, with 8 bases matching TRBD1. Germline loops: CDR1 MNHNS, CDR2 SASEGT. The CDR3 sequence is 15 residues long. V was clipped by 5 bases and J by 2 bases; unmatched bases: 7. The CDR3 protein is CASSTGQGKQETQYF. The CDR3 coding sequence is TGTGCCAGCAGTACAGGACAGGGAAAGCAAGAGACCCAGTACTTC.

The chain uses TRBV10-2 and TRBJ2-2; the match to TRBD2 covers 7 bases. V trimming: 10 bases; J trimming: 1 base; junction bases outside the gene matches: 15. The CDR3 runs 17 residues. Germline V gene sequence: CDR1 WSHSY, CDR2 SAAADI. CDR3 coding DNA: TGCGCCACTGGACTAGAATCCAACCAGTTGAACACCGGGGAGCTGTTTTTT. Its protein is CATGLESNQLNTGELFF.

The sample holds one count of this clone. This sequence joins TRBV11-2 and TRBJ2-2; unclear D gene. Trimming took 0 bases from V and 4 from J, leaving 0 bases between them. The CDR3 sequence is 12 residues long. CDR1 and CDR2 from the germline V gene are SGHAT and FQNNGV. CDR3 in amino acids: CASSLDTGELFF. The CDR3 DNA follows: TGTGCCAGCAGCTTAGACACCGGGGAGCTGTTTTTT.

The rearrangement uses TRBV5-1 and TRBJ2-1, with D possibly matching TRBD1 (5 bases). CDR3 length equals 14 residues. The germline gives CDR1 SGHRS, CDR2 YFSETQ. Trimming shortened V by 4 bases and J by 5 bases, and 13 bases separated the two germline ends. The CDR3 region has the DNA TGCGCCAGCAGCCGCAAGCAGGGCAACAATGAGCAGTTCTTC. This encodes CASSRKQGNNEQFF.

The rearrangement uses TRBV19 and TRBJ1-3; 8 bases align to TRBD1. Germline V CDR1 and CDR2: LNHDA, SQIVND (reference sequence). Trimming took 6 bases from V and 2 from J; bases not matched to a gene: 3. There are 14 residues in the CDR3. CDR3 sequence: CASSQGAAGNTIYF. In DNA form, the CDR3 reads TGTGCCAGTAGCCAGGGGGCGGCTGGAAACACCATATATTTT.

This chain joins TRBV7-2 and TRBJ1-2, with D unresolved. Germline CDR1 reads SGHTA; CDR2 reads FQGNSA. This CDR3 region has 12 residues. V was shortened by 5 bases and J by 7 bases, with 11 bases between the two germline ends. In DNA, the CDR3 is TGTGCCAGCAGCCCTCCTGGCCGTGGCTACACCTTC. It specifies CASSPPGRGYTF.

This chain connects TRBV7-2 to TRBJ1-6; 10 nucleotides agree with TRBD1. Germline CDR1 is SGHTA and CDR2 is FQGNSA. J was trimmed by 6 bases and V by 6 bases; bases with no gene match: 11. The CDR3 totals 17 residues. This chain's CDR3 is CASRHQDRDRGNSPLHF. The CDR3 DNA follows: TGTGCCAGCAGGCATCAAGACCGGGACAGGGGTAATTCACCCCTCCACTTT.

The rearrangement uses TRBV5-4 and TRBJ1-6; the D gene is possibly TRBD1 (5 bases). The germline gives CDR1 SGHNT, CDR2 YYREEE (reference sequence). The CDR3 length is 14 residues. Trimming removed 0 bases from V and 7 bases from J, with 8 bases in between. CDR3 in DNA: TGTGCCAGCAGCTTGGGGAAGGGGAATTCACCCCTCCACTTT. Protein: CASSLGKGNSPLHF.

The V and J genes are TRBV6-6 and TRBJ1-1, with D maybe TRBD1 (5 bases). Germline V CDR1 and CDR2: MNHNY, SVGAGI (reference sequence). The V gene lost 2 bases and the J gene lost 8 bases, with 9 bases spanning the gap. This CDR3 spans 12 amino acids. CDR3 in amino acids: CASSYSGDEAFF. CDR3 DNA: TGTGCCAGCAGTTACAGCGGGGACGAAGCTTTCTTT.